This TCR beta chain was identified during a study of metastatic and nonmetastatic thyroid tumors. TCRdb re-analyzed the PCR reads through MiXCR. The sample yields tens of thousands of clones, 20% to 30% seen once. This clone was seen ten or more times. Thyroid surgery had not been preceded by any treatment in any patient. This TCR was sampled from a male donor with papillary thyroid cancer or a benign thyroid nodule (not recorded which). Some clones in this sample may be carry-over from other donors' samples. The sequencing sample was made of blood.

CDR3 sequence: CASSQSADQPQHF. CDR3 DNA sequence: TGCGCCAGCAGCCAATCGGCAGATCAGCCCCAGCATTTT. V is TRBV4-3 and J is TRBJ1-5; D not resolved. Germline-derived CDR1 and CDR2 are LGHNA and YSLEER. Trimming stripped 2 bases from V and 5 bases from J, with 7 bases between. The CDR3 totals 13 residues.